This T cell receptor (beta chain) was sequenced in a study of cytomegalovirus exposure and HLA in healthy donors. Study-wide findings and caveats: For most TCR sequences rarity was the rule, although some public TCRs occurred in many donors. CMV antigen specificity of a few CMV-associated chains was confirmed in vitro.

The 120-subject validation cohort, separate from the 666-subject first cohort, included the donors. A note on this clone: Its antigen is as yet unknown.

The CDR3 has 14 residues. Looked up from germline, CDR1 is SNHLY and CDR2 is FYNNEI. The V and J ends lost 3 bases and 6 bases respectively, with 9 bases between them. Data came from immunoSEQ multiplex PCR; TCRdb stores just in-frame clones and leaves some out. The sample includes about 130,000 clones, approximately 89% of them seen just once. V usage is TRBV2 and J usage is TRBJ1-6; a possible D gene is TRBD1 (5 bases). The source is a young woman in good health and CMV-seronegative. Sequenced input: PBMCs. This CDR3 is CASSDRVGNSPLHF. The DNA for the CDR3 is TGTGCCAGCAGTGACAGGGTCGGTAATTCACCCCTCCACTTT.